These 7 T cell receptor beta chains were all obtained from the same sample, sequenced in a study of molecular identifiers for immune sequencing clone quantification. A single record per CDR3 protein comes from TCRdb applying MiXCR to the PCR reads. Among 50,000 to 70,000 distinct CDR3 sequences listed, 15% to 20% were seen once. The sequenced sample was naive CD8+ T cells from blood, with Jurkat cell RNA spiked in. Subset given: FACS-sorted CD8+CD4-CCR7+CD45RA+ naive T cells. All receptors come from a human donor in good health. Some libraries in this study had Jurkat cell RNA spiked in.

There are many counts of this clonotype. J is TRBJ2-7 and V is TRBV2; no reliable D call. CDR3 length: 13 amino acids. V was shortened by 8 bases and J by 3 bases, with 14 bases between the two germline ends. Germline lookup yields CDR1 SNHLY and CDR2 FYNNEI. The CDR3 here is CASEAPVGYEQYF. DNA for the CDR3: TGTGCCAGCGAAGCCCCGGTTGGCTACGAGCAGTACTTC.

The rearrangement links TRBV2 to TRBJ2-7; 7 bases match TRBD1. Per germline, CDR1 SNHLY and CDR2 FYNNEI. The J segment lost 1 base and the V segment lost 8 bases, leaving 2 bases of the junction unmatched. The CDR3 totals 12 residues. The chain's CDR3 is CASQGQSYEQYF. CDR3 bases: TGTGCCAGCCAGGGACAGTCCTACGAGCAGTACTTC. The full variable domain, completed using reference TRBV2 and TRBJ2-7, is EPEVTQTPSHQVTQMGQEVILRCVPISNHLYFYWYRQILGQKVEFLVSFYNNEISEKSEIFDDQFSVERPDGSNFTLKIRSTKLEDSAMYFCASQGQSYEQYFGPGTRLTVT.

A few counts support this clonotype. The chain uses TRBV4-3 and TRBJ2-5; D not resolved. CDR1 LGHNA and CDR2 YSLEER come from the germline V gene. There are 14 residues in the CDR3. The V gene lost 0 bases and the J gene lost 5 bases, with 10 bases spanning the gap. This CDR3 reads CASSQDRTFETQYF. DNA of the CDR3: TGCGCCAGCAGCCAAGATCGGACGTTCGAGACCCAGTACTTC.

The sample holds many counts of this clonotype. The chain uses TRBV4-3 and TRBJ2-3, with a tentative D call TRBD2 (5 bases). CDR3 length: 14 amino acids. Per germline, CDR1 LGHNA and CDR2 YSLEER. The V and J ends lost 4 bases and 2 bases respectively, with 10 bases between them. In DNA form, the CDR3 reads TGCGCCAGCAGCCGCGGACTCCCCACAGATACGCAGTATTTT. Encoded protein: CASSRGLPTDTQYF.

The chain recombines TRBV12-3 or TRBV12-4 with TRBJ2-2; D is unclear. The CDR3 extends over 14 amino acids. V was cut by 2 bases and J by 4 bases, with 8 bases left in between. As DNA, the CDR3 is TGTGCCAGCAGTTTAATCCTCAGCACCGGGGAGCTGTTTTTT. Residues: CASSLILSTGELFF.

This clonotype was observed many times. The chain links TRBV27 to TRBJ1-2; 11 positions match TRBD1. Per the germline V gene, CDR1 is MNHEY and CDR2 is SMNVEV (reference sequence). V dropped 5 bases and J dropped 6; count of bases not matched to a gene: 11. The CDR3 is made up of 16 amino acids. The chain's CDR3 is CASSPWGDRGIDGYTF. The DNA for the CDR3 is TGTGCCAGCAGTCCATGGGGGGACAGGGGGATCGATGGCTACACCTTC.

Of note for this clonotype: One junction end does not reproduce the germline sequence, and a read error may be involved. The gene calls are TRBV12-3 or TRBV12-4 and TRBJ2-5; D assignment may be TRBD1 or TRBD2 (6 bases each). This CDR3 spans 15 amino acids. CDR3 region: CAGSLLWGAAETQYF. Here the CDR3 DNA reads TGTGCCGGCAGTTTATTGTGGGGGGCGGCGGAGACCCAGTACTTC.